The 9 T cell receptor beta chains below come from one sample, sequenced in a study of cytomegalovirus exposure and HLA in healthy donors (dated by TCRdb to the late 2010s). Library preparation used the immunoSEQ multiplex PCR assay. The multiplex PCR relied on a mix of 60 forward primers for TCR Vbeta segments and 13 reverse primers for TCR Jbeta segments. Drawn from immuneACCESS, this table holds only the in-frame rearrangements with V and J called that TCRdb kept. Clones are partly lost; checked studies trace under half to an unresolved V gene and leave the rest unexplained. For this sample there are roughly 100,000 clones; roughly 70% appear just once. The ten most abundant clones make up roughly 10% of the sample. Sequencing used PBMCs. The origin of the receptors is a man between 35 and 55 years old in good health and CMV-seropositive.

CDR3: CASSSGIGETQYF. As DNA, the CDR3 is TGTGCCAGCAGCTCGGGGATCGGGGAGACCCAGTACTTC. The chain employs TRBV13 and TRBJ2-5; D perhaps matches TRBD2 (5 bases). Germline assignment: CDR1 PRHDT and CDR2 FYEKMQ (reference sequence). V was cut by 4 bases and J by 5 bases, with 11 bases left in between. This CDR3 comprises 13 residues.

On this clone itself: Its ends do not fully match the called genes, so a read error is possible. The rearrangement uses TRBV7-9 and TRBJ1-1; no clear D gene. Germline V CDR1 and CDR2: SEHNR, FQNEAQ (reference sequence). The CDR3 runs to 12 residues. The CDR3 sequence is CSSSLSQEEAFF. The CDR3 region has the DNA TGTTCCAGCAGCTTATCGCAGGAAGAAGCTTTCTTT.

The V and J genes are TRBV21-1 and TRBJ2-7; TRBD2 is the table's D call, not checked against the DNA. TRBV21-1 is assigned pseudogene status. This CDR3 region has 14 residues. The CDR3 DNA reads TGTGCCAGAAGGGCGACTAGCGGGAAGGACGAGCAGTACGTC. Amino acids: CARRATSGKDEQYV.

This clone has a handful of counts. V is TRBV27 and J is TRBJ1-1; 7 nucleotides match TRBD1. The CDR3 has 15 amino acids. After removal of 5 bases from V and 3 bases from J, the junction contained 9 bases not matched to a gene. Germline values: CDR1 MNHEY, CDR2 SMNVEV (reference sequence). The CDR3 spells CASSGSTGLDTEAFF. CDR3 in DNA: TGTGCCAGCAGTGGATCGACAGGGCTAGACACTGAAGCTTTCTTT.

The J gene is TRBJ2-1, the V gene TRBV10-2, with 10 bases lining up with TRBD2. Germline trimming cut 4 bases from V and 9 bases from J; bases unmatched to any gene: 6. Germline assignment: CDR1 WSHSY and CDR2 SAAADI. This CDR3 spans 14 amino acids. CDR3 sequence reads: CASSGIAGGSEQFF. The CDR3 DNA sequence: TGCGCCAGCAGTGGTATAGCGGGAGGAAGTGAGCAGTTCTTC.

This clone appeared a single time. This chain joins TRBV6-5 and TRBJ1-2, with 9 nucleotides matching TRBD1. The CDR3 loop spans 16 amino acids. The V segment lost 0 bases and the J segment 5 bases; nucleotides outside the gene matches: 7. Germline CDR1 and CDR2: MNHEY and SVGAGI. CDR3 nucleotide sequence: TGTGCCAGCAGTTACTCCGTGACAGGGGGGGAGTATGGCTACACCTTC. It encodes CASSYSVTGGEYGYTF.

Only a few counts were recorded for this clone. V usage is TRBV30 and J usage is TRBJ1-1; TRBD1 matches at 7 bases. Germline assignment: CDR1 GTSNPN and CDR2 SVGIG (reference sequence). V trimming: 5 bases; J trimming: 0 bases; junction bases outside the gene matches: 3. The CDR3 has 13 amino acids. The CDR3 DNA is TGTGCCTGGGACAGGGAAATGAACACTGAAGCTTTCTTT. Translated: CAWDREMNTEAFF.

The chain employs TRBV19 and TRBJ2-7; maybe TRBD1 (5 bases). CDR3 size: 14 residues. In germline, CDR1 is LNHDA, CDR2 SQIVND (reference sequence). V was cut by 8 bases and J by 4 bases, with 18 bases left in between. Here the CDR3 DNA reads TGTGCCAGTCGACAGACAGATTTGAAATACGAGCAGTACTTC. It encodes CASRQTDLKYEQYF.

The chain recombines TRBV19 with TRBJ2-2, with D perhaps TRBD1 (6 bases). CDR3 length equals 15 residues. Germline loops: CDR1 LNHDA, CDR2 SQIVND (reference sequence). With 4 bases removed from V and 6 bases from J, the gap between germline ends came to 15 bases. The CDR3 sequence: CASSTGDWVAGELFF. The CDR3 DNA reads as TGTGCCAGTAGTACAGGGGATTGGGTCGCCGGGGAGCTGTTTTTT.